Listed here are 20 T cell receptor beta chains from one sample, sequenced in a study of CD8 T cells in Susac syndrome. With random hexamers, 0.5 to 1 ug RNA was reverse transcribed. TCRdb analysed the immunoSEQ multiplex PCR reads with MiXCR anew, one entry per CDR3 protein. The sample holds about 120,000 distinct CDR3 sequences, more than 90% seen once. The source material was CD8+ T cells from PBMCs. The source of these receptors is a human donor with Susac syndrome.

For the CDR3, the DNA is TGCGCCAGCAGCCCTGGACTAGCGGTTCTCTACGAGCAGTACTTC. The encoded protein is CASSPGLAVLYEQYF. The chain recombines TRBV5-1 with TRBJ2-7; 10 bases are a match to TRBD2. The V gene's germline CDR1 is SGHRS and CDR2 YFSETQ. The CDR3 has 15 amino acids. V shed 4 bases, J shed 3 bases, and the junction held 7 bases outside the gene matches.

J is TRBJ2-5 and V is TRBV29-1, with a possible D match to TRBD2 (7 bases). The V gene lost 3 bases and the J gene lost 5 bases, with 16 bases spanning the gap. This CDR3 comprises 14 residues. Germline CDR1 reads SQVTM; CDR2 reads ANQGSEA. The CDR3 nucleotides read TGCAGCGTTGACCCCATAGGGGGAGGGGAGACCCAGTACTTC. Protein: CSVDPIGGGETQYF. Full variable domain (rest looked up from reference TRBV29-1 and TRBJ2-5): SAVISQKPSRDICQRGTSLTIQCQVDSQVTMMFWYRQQPGQSLTLIATANQGSEATYESGFVIDKFPISRPNLTFSTLTVSNMSPEDSSIYLCSVDPIGGGETQYFGPGTRLLVL.

The chain links TRBV7-8 to TRBJ2-5; possibly TRBD1 or TRBD2 for D (6 bases each). In germline, CDR1 is SGHVS, CDR2 FQNEAQ. The CDR3 is 17 amino acids. The V end lost 1 base, the J end lost 5 bases, and 20 bases lay between the germline ends. CDR3 in amino acids: CASSLGVGAGAGETQYF. CDR3 in DNA: TGTGCCAGCAGCTTAGGAGTTGGCGCAGGGGCGGGGGAGACCCAGTACTTC.

The rearrangement joins TRBV29-1 to TRBJ1-1, with 7 bases matching TRBD1. Germline V CDR1 and CDR2: SQVTM, ANQGSEA. With 0 bases clipped from V and 1 base from J, the junction kept 11 bases outside the gene matches. The CDR3 spans 17 residues. CDR3 DNA: TGCAGCGTTGAAGATCGGGTCAGGGGGTTGGGGAACACTGAAGCTTTCTTT. This translates into CSVEDRVRGLGNTEAFF.

V usage is TRBV7-3 and J usage is TRBJ1-6; no clear D gene. The germline V gene encodes CDR1 SGHTA and CDR2 FQGTGA. V was cut by 4 bases and J by 8 bases, with 9 bases left in between. The CDR3 is made up of 13 amino acids. CDR3 amino acids: CASSSTGDSPLHF. Here the CDR3 DNA reads TGTGCCAGCAGCTCCACCGGGGATTCACCCCTCCACTTT.

The J gene is TRBJ2-1, the V gene TRBV27, with D tentatively TRBD1 (6 bases). The CDR3 covers 13 residues. V lost 5 bases to trimming and J lost 6 bases, with 11 bases between them. Germline V gene sequence: CDR1 MNHEY, CDR2 SMNVEV (reference sequence). The CDR3 sequence: CASSDRKANEQFF. The CDR3 DNA reads as TGTGCCAGCAGTGACAGGAAAGCCAATGAGCAGTTCTTC.

The CDR3 loop is CASSVGVLGGGQETQYF. In DNA, the CDR3 is TGTGCCAGCAGCGTAGGGGTCCTTGGGGGAGGCCAAGAGACCCAGTACTTC. This chain joins TRBV9 and TRBJ2-5; tentatively, D is TRBD2 (6 bases). There are 17 residues in the CDR3. Germline CDR1 reads SGDLS; CDR2 reads YYNGEE. Trimming stripped 0 bases from V and 1 base from J, with 16 bases between. The whole variable domain, filled in from reference TRBV9 and TRBJ2-5, reads DSGVTQTPKHLITATGQRVTLRCSPRSGDLSVYWYQQSLDQGLQFLIQYYNGEERAKGNILERFSAQQFPDLHSELNLSSLELGDSALYFCASSVGVLGGGQETQYFGPGTRLLVL.

V gene TRBV30 combines with J gene TRBJ2-3; 9 bases are shared with TRBD1. The CDR3 loop spans 15 amino acids. Unmatched junction bases numbered 4, after V lost 2 bases and J lost 1 base. Germline CDR1 is GTSNPN and CDR2 is SVGIG (reference sequence). The CDR3, as DNA: TGTGCCTGGAGTTCTCGACAGGGGGGCACAGATACGCAGTATTTT. Protein product: CAWSSRQGGTDTQYF.

The chain links TRBV5-5 to TRBJ1-5; D perhaps matches TRBD1 (5 bases). The CDR3 runs to 12 residues. Germline V gives CDR1 SGHKS, CDR2 YYEKEE (reference sequence). Trimming pared 4 bases from V and 7 bases from J, leaving 9 bases between. The DNA of the CDR3 is TGTGCCAGCAGCACCGGGGGGCAGCCCCAGCATTTT. This translates into CASSTGGQPQHF.

The J gene is TRBJ1-2, the V gene TRBV30; D gene uncertain. This CDR3 comprises 12 residues. Trimming took off 5 bases at V and 0 bases at J, with 7 bases between the two ends. The germline V gene has CDR1 GTSNPN and CDR2 SVGIG (reference sequence). Here the CDR3 DNA reads TGTGCCTGGGGAGCAACTAACTATGGCTACACCTTC. Residues: CAWGATNYGYTF. Full variable domain (remainder filled in from reference TRBV30 and TRBJ1-2): SQTIHQWPATLVQPVGSPLSLECTVEGTSNPNLYWYRQAAGRGLQLLFYSVGIGQISSEVPQNLSASRPQDRQFILSSKKLLLSDSGFYLCAWGATNYGYTFGSGTRLTVV.

The rearrangement joins TRBV19 to TRBJ2-2, with D possibly TRBD2 on 6 matching bases. Per germline, CDR1 LNHDA and CDR2 SQIVND (reference sequence). Trimming removed 1 base from V and 4 bases from J, with 13 bases in between. The CDR3 totals 16 residues. For the CDR3, the DNA is TGTGCCAGTAGTATAGTAGTCGGGAGAGGCACCGGGGAGCTGTTTTTT. This sequence encodes CASSIVVGRGTGELFF.

V usage is TRBV7-9 and J usage is TRBJ2-2, with D hard to call. V was pared by 5 bases and J by 0 bases, with 7 bases between. The CDR3 runs 14 residues. Germline CDR1 and CDR2: SEHNR and FQNEAQ (reference sequence). The chain's CDR3 is CASSPNANTGELFF. The CDR3 region has the DNA TGTGCCAGCAGCCCGAACGCGAACACCGGGGAGCTGTTTTTT.

The chain combines TRBV19 with TRBJ1-3, with 8 bases aligning to TRBD1. Trimming took 8 bases from V and 0 from J; bases not matched to a gene: 6. Germline V gene data show CDR1 as LNHDA and CDR2 as SQIVND (reference sequence). This CDR3 is 15 amino acids long. This CDR3 reads CASRQGSHSGNTIYF. DNA for the CDR3: TGTGCCAGTCGACAGGGGAGTCACTCTGGAAACACCATATATTTT. Variable domain in full (rest from reference TRBV19 and TRBJ1-3): DGGITQSPKYLFRKEGQNVTLSCEQNLNHDAMYWYRQDPGQGLRLIYYSQIVNDFQKGDIAEGYSVSREKKESFPLTVTSAQKNPTAFYLCASRQGSHSGNTIYFGEGSWLTVV.

The V gene is TRBV24-1, the J gene TRBJ2-1, with 11 nucleotides matching TRBD2. Germline V gene data show CDR1 as KGHDR and CDR2 as SFDVKD. CDR3 length: 16 amino acids. J lost 5 bases, V lost 6 bases, and 8 bases had no gene match. In nucleotides, the CDR3 is TGTGCCACCAGTCCGTCCGGGACTAGCGGAAACAATGAGCAGTTCTTC. It specifies CATSPSGTSGNNEQFF.

This clonotype was picked up one time. The gene calls are TRBV5-6 and TRBJ2-7, with D tentatively TRBD1 (8 bases). V lost 7 bases and J 4 bases, leaving 12 bases between the germline ends. The CDR3 runs to 12 residues. Germline lookup yields CDR1 SGHDT and CDR2 YYEEEE. This CDR3 reads CASGQGGYEQYF. CDR3 bases: TGTGCCAGCGGACAGGGAGGGTACGAGCAGTACTTC.

This clonotype was seen once. The V gene is TRBV10-2, the J gene TRBJ1-5; D is unresolved. The V end lost 8 bases, the J end lost 0 bases, and 8 bases lay between the germline ends. Germline CDR1 WSHSY, CDR2 SAAADI. This CDR3 region has 13 residues. CDR3 in amino acids: CASGEYSNQPQHF. CDR3 DNA sequence: TGCGCCAGCGGGGAATATAGCAATCAGCCCCAGCATTTT.

The chain carries TRBV28 and TRBJ1-1, with 8 bases aligning to TRBD1. With 6 bases clipped from V and 4 bases from J, the junction kept 7 bases outside the gene matches. Germline V gene data show CDR1 as MDHEN and CDR2 as SYDVKM. There are 14 residues in the CDR3. The CDR3 bases are TGTGCCAGCAGCTCGGACAGGGAGGGCACTGAAGCTTTCTTT. Amino acid sequence: CASSSDREGTEAFF.

This chain uses TRBV15 with TRBJ2-5, with 7 positions matching TRBD1. CDR3 length equals 15 residues. CDR1 and CDR2 from the germline V gene are LNHNV and YYDKDF (reference sequence). After removal of 1 base from V and 5 bases from J, the junction contained 7 bases not matched to a gene. The CDR3 reads CATSRARQGWETQYF. The CDR3 DNA sequence: TGTGCCACCAGCAGAGCCCGACAGGGTTGGGAGACCCAGTACTTC.

The rearrangement uses TRBV5-6 and TRBJ2-7; TRBD1 matches at 9 bases. CDR1 and CDR2 (germline): SGHDT, YYEEEE. This CDR3 spans 15 amino acids. Losses at the gene ends were 4 bases for V and 4 bases for J; bases not matched to a gene: 9. The CDR3 loop reads CASSPDGTGKYEQYF. CDR3 sequence (DNA): TGTGCCAGCAGCCCCGATGGGACAGGGAAATACGAGCAGTACTTC.

The chain joins TRBV18 to TRBJ2-5; weak D call: TRBD1 (5 bases). The CDR3 is made up of 14 amino acids. The germline V gene has CDR1 KGHSH and CDR2 LQKENI. The V gene lost 2 bases and the J gene lost 2 bases, with 9 bases spanning the gap. CDR3 residues: CASSPKRQQETQYF. In nucleotides, the CDR3 is TGTGCCAGCTCACCAAAAAGACAGCAAGAGACCCAGTACTTC.